This T cell receptor beta chain was recovered during a study of blood T cell repertoires in COVID-19. Data came from immunoSEQ multiplex PCR; TCRdb stores just in-frame clones and leaves some out. The data contain 130,000 to 150,000 clones, more than 70% of them singletons. Germline trimming cut 0 bases from V and 2 bases from J; bases unmatched to any gene: 13. There are 19 residues in the CDR3. CDR1 is SGHAT and CDR2 is FQNNGV in the germline V gene. The source is a man aged 60 to 75 with active or convalescent COVID-19. V is TRBV11-2 and J is TRBJ2-4; 7 bases align to TRBD2. The sequenced material came from peripheral blood. The CDR3 region has the DNA TGTGCCAGCAGCTTAGATCCAGCGGGAACTGATATGTCCAAAAACATTCAGTACTTC. It specifies CASSLDPAGTDMSKNIQYF. Full variable domain (missing parts from reference TRBV11-2 and TRBJ2-4): EAGVAQSPRYKIIEKRQSVAFWCNPISGHATLYWYQQILGQGPKLLIQFQNNGVVDDSQLPKDRFSAERLKGVDSTLKIQPAKLEDSAVYLCASSLDPAGTDMSKNIQYFGAGTRLSVL.